This T cell receptor beta chain was documented in a study of T cell responses to AZD1222 COVID-19 vaccine. CDR3 length: 11 residues. V was cut by 4 bases and J by 4 bases, with 7 bases left in between. The germline gives CDR1 DFQATT, CDR2 SNEGSKA (reference sequence). Comments on this clone: The antigen is unknown.

TCRdb's table, derived via immunoSEQ multiplex PCR, lists solely in-frame clones and lacks some. Of 110,000 or so clones in the sample, 80% to 95% are singletons; the top ten hold 4% to 4.5%. Study-wide results and limits: After the peak T cell response, and only then, were repertoires sampled.

V and J are TRBV20-1 and TRBJ2-5; maybe TRBD2 (6 bases). The sequences come from peripheral blood, collected 28 days after the second dose of the MenACWY control vaccine. The TCR sequence derives from an adult who received the MenACWY meningococcal vaccine as a control. CDR3 bases: TGCAGTGCTAACGGGGGAGAGACCCAGTACTTC. The encoded protein is CSANGGETQYF.